This TCR beta chain is from a study of blood T cell repertoires in COVID-19. Measured with immunoSEQ multiplex PCR; TCRdb has only the in-frame clones, and not every one. Of about 83,000 clones in the sample, roughly 88% were seen once. Deletions cut 0 bases from V and 6 bases from J, with 11 bases between. Germline assignment: CDR1 SNHLY and CDR2 FYNNEI. CDR3 length: 14 residues. This TCR was sampled from a man over 45 with active COVID-19. The chain joins TRBV2 to TRBJ1-2, with D tentatively TRBD1 (5 bases). The sequencing input was peripheral blood. The CDR3 DNA sequence: TGTGCCAGCAGTGAAGCTTTGGGGGGAAATGGCTACACCTTC. This translates into CASSEALGGNGYTF.